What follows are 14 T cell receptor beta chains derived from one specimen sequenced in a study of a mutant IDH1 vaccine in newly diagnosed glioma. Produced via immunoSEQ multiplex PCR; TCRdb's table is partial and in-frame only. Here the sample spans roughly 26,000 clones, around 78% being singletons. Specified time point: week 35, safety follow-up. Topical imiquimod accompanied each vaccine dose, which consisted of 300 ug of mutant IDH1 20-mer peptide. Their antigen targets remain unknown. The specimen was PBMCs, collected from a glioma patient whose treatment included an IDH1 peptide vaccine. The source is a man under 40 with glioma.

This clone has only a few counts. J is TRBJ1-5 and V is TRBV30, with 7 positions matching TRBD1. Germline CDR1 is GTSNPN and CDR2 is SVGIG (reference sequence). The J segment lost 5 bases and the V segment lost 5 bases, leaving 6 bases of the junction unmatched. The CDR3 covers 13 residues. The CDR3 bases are TGTGCCTGGGGACAGGCCTTCGATCAGCCCCAGCATTTT. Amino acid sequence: CAWGQAFDQPQHF.

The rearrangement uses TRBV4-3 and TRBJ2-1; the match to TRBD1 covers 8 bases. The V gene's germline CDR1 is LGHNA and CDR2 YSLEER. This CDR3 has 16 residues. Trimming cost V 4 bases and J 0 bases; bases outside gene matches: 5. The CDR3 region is CASSLGQGYSYNEQFF. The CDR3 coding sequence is TGCGCCAGCAGCCTTGGACAGGGTTACTCCTACAATGAGCAGTTCTTC.

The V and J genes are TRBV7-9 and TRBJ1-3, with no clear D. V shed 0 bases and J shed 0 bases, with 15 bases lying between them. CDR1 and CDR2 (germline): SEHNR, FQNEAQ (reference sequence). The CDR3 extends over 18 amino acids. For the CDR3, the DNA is TGTGCCAGCAGCTTAGCCCGGGTGCTCAAGAGCTCTGGAAACACCATATATTTT. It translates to CASSLARVLKSSGNTIYF.

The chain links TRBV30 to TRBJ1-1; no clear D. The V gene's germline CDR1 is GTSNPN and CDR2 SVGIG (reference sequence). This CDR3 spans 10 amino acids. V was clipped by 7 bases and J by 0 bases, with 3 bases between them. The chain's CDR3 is CASMNTEAFF. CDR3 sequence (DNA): TGTGCCTCGATGAACACTGAAGCTTTCTTT.

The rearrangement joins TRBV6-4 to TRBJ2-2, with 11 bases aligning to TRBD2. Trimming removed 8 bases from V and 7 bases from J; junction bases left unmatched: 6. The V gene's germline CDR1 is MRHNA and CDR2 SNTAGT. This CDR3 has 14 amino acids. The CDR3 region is CASVGTSGIGELFF. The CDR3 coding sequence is TGTGCCAGCGTCGGGACTAGCGGTATCGGGGAGCTGTTTTTT.

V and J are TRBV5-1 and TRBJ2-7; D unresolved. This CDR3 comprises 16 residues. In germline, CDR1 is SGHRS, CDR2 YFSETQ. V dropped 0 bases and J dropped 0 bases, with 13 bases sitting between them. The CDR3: CASSLDLTATSYEQYF. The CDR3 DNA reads TGCGCCAGCAGCTTGGACCTGACCGCCACCTCCTACGAGCAGTACTTC.

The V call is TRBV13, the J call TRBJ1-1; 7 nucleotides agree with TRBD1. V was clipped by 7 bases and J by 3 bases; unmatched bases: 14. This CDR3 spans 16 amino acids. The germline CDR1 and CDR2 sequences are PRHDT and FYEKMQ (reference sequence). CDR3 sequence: CASNHLTGQFDTEAFF. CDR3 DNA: TGTGCCAGCAACCATCTGACAGGGCAGTTCGACACTGAAGCTTTCTTT.

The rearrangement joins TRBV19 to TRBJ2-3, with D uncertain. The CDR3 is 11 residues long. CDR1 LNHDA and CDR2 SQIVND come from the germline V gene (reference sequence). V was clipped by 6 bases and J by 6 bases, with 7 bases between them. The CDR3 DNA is TGTGCCAGTAGGGGGATGGATACGCAGTATTTT. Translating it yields CASRGMDTQYF.

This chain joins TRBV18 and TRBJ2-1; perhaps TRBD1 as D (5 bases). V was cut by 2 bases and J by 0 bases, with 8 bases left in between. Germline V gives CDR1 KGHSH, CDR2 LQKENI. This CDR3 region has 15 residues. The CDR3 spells CASSPGQTSYNEQFF. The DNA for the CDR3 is TGTGCCAGCTCACCAGGACAAACCTCCTACAATGAGCAGTTCTTC. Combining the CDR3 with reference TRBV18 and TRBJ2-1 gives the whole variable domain NAGVMQNPRHLVRRRGQEARLRCSPMKGHSHVYWYRQLPEEGLKFMVYLQKENIIDESGMPKERFSAEFPKEGPSILRIQQVVRGDSAAYFCASSPGQTSYNEQFFGPGTRLTVL.

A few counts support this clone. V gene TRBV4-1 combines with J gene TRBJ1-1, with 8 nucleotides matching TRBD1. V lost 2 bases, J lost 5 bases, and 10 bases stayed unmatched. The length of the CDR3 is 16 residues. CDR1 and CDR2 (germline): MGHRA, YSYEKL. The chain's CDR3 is CASSQPTGVYGTEAFF. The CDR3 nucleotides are TGCGCCAGCAGCCAACCGACAGGGGTCTATGGTACTGAAGCTTTCTTT.

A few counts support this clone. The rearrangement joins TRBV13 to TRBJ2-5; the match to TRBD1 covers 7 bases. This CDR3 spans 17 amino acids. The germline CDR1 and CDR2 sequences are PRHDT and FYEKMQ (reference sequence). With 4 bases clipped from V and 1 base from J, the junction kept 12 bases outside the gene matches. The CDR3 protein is CASSSEQDRTGQETQYF. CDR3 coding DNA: TGTGCCAGCAGCTCTGAGCAGGATCGGACAGGCCAAGAGACCCAGTACTTC.

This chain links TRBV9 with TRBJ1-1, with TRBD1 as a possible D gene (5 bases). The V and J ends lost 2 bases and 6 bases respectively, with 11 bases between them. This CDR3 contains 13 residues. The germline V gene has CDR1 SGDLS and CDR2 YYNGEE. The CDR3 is CASSVGVTAEAFF. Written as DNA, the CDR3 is TGTGCCAGCAGCGTGGGGGTAACCGCTGAAGCTTTCTTT.

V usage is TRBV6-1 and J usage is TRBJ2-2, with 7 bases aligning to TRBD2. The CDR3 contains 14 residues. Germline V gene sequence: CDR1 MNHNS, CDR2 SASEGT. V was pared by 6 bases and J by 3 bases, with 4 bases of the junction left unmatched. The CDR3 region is CASRRGGDTGELFF. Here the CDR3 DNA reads TGTGCCAGCAGGAGGGGAGGGGACACCGGGGAGCTGTTTTTT.

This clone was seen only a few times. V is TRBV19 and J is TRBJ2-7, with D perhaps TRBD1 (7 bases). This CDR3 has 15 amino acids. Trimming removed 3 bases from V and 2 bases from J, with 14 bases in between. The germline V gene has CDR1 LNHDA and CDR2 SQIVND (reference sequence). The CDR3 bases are TGTGCCAGTAGTATCAGGGGGGCCAGGACCTACGAGCAGTACTTC. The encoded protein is CASSIRGARTYEQYF.